The 24 T cell receptor beta chains given below trace back to one sample, sequenced in a study of CD8+ T cells in alopecia areata. Reverse transcription of extracted RNA yielded cDNA, which provided the sequencing template. The repertoire was sequenced with immunoSEQ multiplex PCR; TCRdb's copy has only in-frame clones and lacks some. The sample gives 150,000 to 200,000 clones, 50% to 60% of which show up once; less than 5% is in the top ten. The material sequenced was CD4+ T cells sorted from blood. The source is a human donor in good health.

V usage is TRBV15 and J usage is TRBJ1-1; 7 positions match TRBD1. The ends lost 5 bases at V and 3 bases at J; junction bases unmatched: 9. The CDR3 is made up of 15 amino acids. In germline, CDR1 is LNHNV, CDR2 YYDKDF (reference sequence). In DNA form, the CDR3 reads TGTGCCACCAGCCGAAGGGGGCTGTCAGACACTGAAGCTTTCTTT. It translates to CATSRRGLSDTEAFF.

This clone occurred once. CDR3: CSVRAPFSGTQYF. CDR3 nucleotides: TGCAGCGTTCGGGCACCGTTTTCGGGTACGCAGTATTTT. The genes are TRBV29-1 and TRBJ2-3; D ambiguous. Trimming shortened V by 5 bases and J by 8 bases, and 17 bases separated the two germline ends. Germline CDR1 is SQVTM and CDR2 is ANQGSEA. This CDR3 is 13 amino acids long.

The V gene is TRBV27, the J gene TRBJ2-6; 9 bases fit TRBD2. This CDR3 is built from 17 residues. Germline CDR1 is MNHEY and CDR2 is SMNVEV (reference sequence). V dropped 2 bases and J dropped 1; count of bases not matched to a gene: 3. The chain's CDR3 is CASSLVAGVSGANVLTF. CDR3 coding DNA: TGTGCCAGCAGTTTAGTAGCGGGAGTGTCTGGGGCCAACGTCCTGACTTTC.

This clone has only a few counts. The chain combines TRBV30 with TRBJ2-7, with 9 positions matching TRBD1. With V trimmed by 0 bases and J by 1 base, 7 bases remained unmatched. This CDR3 region has 16 residues. Germline V CDR1 and CDR2: GTSNPN, SVGIG (reference sequence). The CDR3 DNA sequence: TGTGCCTGGAGTGTGAGAACCGGGACAGGGTCCTACGAGCAGTACTTC. This sequence encodes CAWSVRTGTGSYEQYF.

The gene calls are TRBV28 and TRBJ2-7; 7 bases are shared with TRBD1. V lost 6 bases and J lost 1; bases outside the gene matches: 3. The CDR3 length is 13 residues. Germline lookup yields CDR1 MDHEN and CDR2 SYDVKM. The CDR3 reads CASSEQGSYEQYF. The CDR3 DNA follows: TGTGCCAGCAGCGAACAGGGGTCCTACGAGCAGTACTTC.

This rearrangement joins TRBV6-5 to TRBJ2-7, with 12 bases matching TRBD1. The CDR3 runs to 15 residues. V gave up 5 bases and J gave up 5 bases; unmatched junction bases: 7. Per germline, CDR1 MNHEY and CDR2 SVGAGI. In DNA form, the CDR3 reads TGTGCCAGCAGTAAGGGACAGGGGGCGCCGGACGAGCAGTACTTC. It is translated as CASSKGQGAPDEQYF.

The V and J genes are TRBV25-1 and TRBJ1-2; a possible D gene is TRBD1 (6 bases). Trimming pared 4 bases from V and 7 bases from J, leaving 16 bases between. CDR3 length equals 14 residues. Looked up from germline, CDR1 is MGHDK and CDR2 is SYGVNS. The DNA for the CDR3 is TGTGCCAGCAGTGGGGGGCTCGAACCTCGTGGCTACACCTTC. This gives the protein CASSGGLEPRGYTF.

This clone was detected only a few times. The chain couples TRBV29-1 to TRBJ2-7, with TRBD1 matching over 8 bases. This CDR3 region has 12 residues. V shed 6 bases and J 0 bases; nucleotides not matched to a gene: 1. Germline CDR1 and CDR2: SQVTM and ANQGSEA. The CDR3 reads CSVQGDSYEQYF. Here the CDR3 DNA reads TGCAGCGTACAGGGGGACTCCTACGAGCAGTACTTC.

The chain is built from TRBV29-1 and TRBJ2-3, with 8 nucleotides matching TRBD1. The CDR3 covers 12 residues. In germline, CDR1 is SQVTM, CDR2 ANQGSEA. Trimming at V came to 5 bases and at J to 8 bases, leaving 6 bases not matched to a gene. The CDR3 loop reads CSVRDRGVTQYF. CDR3 bases: TGCAGCGTTCGAGACAGGGGAGTTACGCAGTATTTT.

The chain has TRBV5-4 and TRBJ2-5; D may be TRBD2 (6 bases). Trimming pared 4 bases from V and 1 base from J, leaving 11 bases between. The CDR3 totals 14 residues. Germline V gene data show CDR1 as SGHNT and CDR2 as YYREEE (reference sequence). CDR3: CASSPGTFQETQYF. CDR3 nucleotides: TGTGCCAGCAGCCCCGGGACTTTCCAAGAGACCCAGTACTTC.

A remark on this clone: The identical CDR3 is also encoded by other nucleotide sequences in the sample. This rearrangement joins TRBV29-1 to TRBJ1-3, with D hard to call. The CDR3 totals 13 residues. Germline V gene data show CDR1 as SQVTM and CDR2 as ANQGSEA. V was trimmed by 4 bases and J by 0 bases, leaving 7 bases between them. In DNA, the CDR3 is TGCAGCGTTGGACTCGGCTCTGGAAACACCATATATTTT. Protein: CSVGLGSGNTIYF.

Only a few counts were recorded for this clone. The J gene is TRBJ1-1, the V gene TRBV7-9; TRBD1 matches 7 bases. The CDR3 is 12 amino acids. The germline gives CDR1 SEHNR, CDR2 FQNEAQ (reference sequence). V lost 5 bases and J lost 6; bases outside the gene matches: 3. The DNA of the CDR3 is TGTGCCAGCAGCCGGGACAGAGCTGAAGCTTTCTTT. Translating it yields CASSRDRAEAFF.

A note on this clone: The CDR3 does not end in the conserved phenylalanine or tryptophan, so this is likely a read error. No DNA is shown, since the ends of the CDR3 on it are uncertain; the CDR3 is the one TCRdb lists. The CDR3 loop is CAISSNGGPPMI. The chain uses TRBV10-3 and TRBJ2-7; TRBD2 is the table's D call and was not checked against the DNA. CDR1 is ENHRY, CDR2 SYGVKD, per germline. Inclusive of both ends, the CDR3 amounts to 12 amino acids.

The rearrangement links TRBV5-6 to TRBJ1-5; D is unresolved. In germline, CDR1 is SGHDT, CDR2 YYEEEE. CDR3 length: 12 amino acids. V shed 4 bases and J shed 9 bases, with 11 bases lying between them. The CDR3 sequence: CASSAGPRPQHF. As DNA, the CDR3 is TGTGCCAGCAGCGCGGGCCCGAGGCCCCAGCATTTT. The full variable domain, with the rest looked up from reference TRBV5-6 and TRBJ1-5, is DAGVTQSPTHLIKTRGQQVTLRCSPKSGHDTVSWYQQALGQGPQFIFQYYEEEERQRGNFPDRFSGHQFPNYSSELNVNALLLGDSALYLCASSAGPRPQHFGDGTRLSIL.

The chain's CDR3 is CAWSPQGSSYNEQFF. The CDR3 nucleotides read TGTGCCTGGAGCCCCCAAGGGAGCTCCTACAATGAGCAGTTCTTC. J is TRBJ2-1 and V is TRBV30; D perhaps matches TRBD2 (5 bases). CDR3 length: 15 amino acids. V was clipped by 3 bases and J by 0 bases, with 12 bases between them. CDR1 is GTSNPN, CDR2 SVGIG, per germline (reference sequence). The whole variable domain, filled in from reference TRBV30 and TRBJ2-1, reads SQTIHQWPATLVQPVGSPLSLECTVEGTSNPNLYWYRQAAGRGLQLLFYSVGIGQISSEVPQNLSASRPQDRQFILSSKKLLLSDSGFYLCAWSPQGSSYNEQFFGPGTRLTVL.

About this clone: Sequence at one end of the junction differs from germline and may be a read error. Other DNA variants within this sample encode the same CDR3. The chain's CDR3 is CASSELYGYTF. The CDR3 DNA reads as TGTGCCAGCAGCGAATTATATGGCTACACCTTC. V usage is TRBV25-1 and J usage is TRBJ1-2; D remains unclear. Per the germline V gene, CDR1 is MGHDK and CDR2 is SYGVNS. The CDR3 covers 11 residues.

This sequence joins TRBV2 and TRBJ1-1, with TRBD1 identical over 9 bases. Germline CDR1 SNHLY, CDR2 FYNNEI. J gave up 3 bases and V 9 bases, and 8 bases lay outside the gene matches. The length of the CDR3 is 14 residues. CDR3 bases: TGTGCCAGTGTACTCCGGGACAGGGACACTGAAGCTTTCTTT. It translates to CASVLRDRDTEAFF.

The chain is built from TRBV19 and TRBJ1-1; TRBD1 aligns across 7 bases. This CDR3 region has 13 residues. V lost 10 bases, J lost 2 bases, and 7 bases stayed unmatched. Germline V lookup: CDR1 LNHDA, CDR2 SQIVND (reference sequence). In DNA, the CDR3 is TGTGCCACAAGACAGGGACGAAACACTGAAGCTTTCTTT. Its translation: CATRQGRNTEAFF.

This clone was found a few times. The chain has TRBV6-1 and TRBJ2-1; D not certain. V was cut by 3 bases and J by 1 base, with 7 bases left in between. Germline CDR1 is MNHNS and CDR2 is SASEGT. The CDR3 runs 14 residues. The CDR3 spells CASSDDGSYNEQFF. The CDR3 DNA is TGTGCCAGCAGTGACGACGGTTCCTACAATGAGCAGTTCTTC.

This chain joins TRBV2 and TRBJ1-1, with 8 nucleotides matching TRBD1. Looked up from germline, CDR1 is SNHLY and CDR2 is FYNNEI. Losses at the gene ends were 6 bases for V and 1 base for J; bases not matched to a gene: 10. The CDR3 totals 16 residues. The CDR3 nucleotides are TGTGCCAGCAGGAACATAAGACAGGGGCCGAACACTGAAGCTTTCTTT. This encodes CASRNIRQGPNTEAFF.

This chain links TRBV29-1 with TRBJ2-1, with TRBD2 matching 10 bases. Losses at the gene ends were 6 bases for V and 3 bases for J; bases not matched to a gene: 5. The V gene's germline CDR1 is SQVTM and CDR2 ANQGSEA. The CDR3 length is 14 residues. In DNA form, the CDR3 reads TGCAGCGTCGCTCGGACTAGCGGCTACAATGAGCAGTTCTTC. Residues: CSVARTSGYNEQFF.

The chain couples TRBV5-4 to TRBJ2-5; D tentatively reads TRBD1 or TRBD2 (5 bases each). V was shortened by 5 bases and J by 5 bases, with 19 bases between the two germline ends. Germline loops: CDR1 SGHNT, CDR2 YYREEE (reference sequence). The CDR3 covers 15 residues. CDR3 amino acids: CASSRPGTGRETQYF. The CDR3 nucleotides are TGTGCCAGCAGTCGACCCGGGACGGGTAGGGAGACCCAGTACTTC.

There are a few counts of this clone. Additional DNA sequences in this sample encode the identical CDR3. V is TRBV9 and J is TRBJ2-5; D not certain. The CDR3 runs to 12 residues. Deletions cut 0 bases from V and 4 bases from J, with 4 bases between. Germline-derived CDR1 and CDR2 are SGDLS and YYNGEE. The chain's CDR3 is CASSVGGETQYF. DNA for the CDR3: TGTGCCAGCAGCGTAGGAGGAGAGACCCAGTACTTC.

The table lists this clone with a few counts. The V gene is TRBV19, the J gene TRBJ2-2, with a tentative D call TRBD1 (5 bases). Per the germline V gene, CDR1 is LNHDA and CDR2 is SQIVND (reference sequence). The V gene lost 5 bases and the J gene lost 6 bases, with 10 bases spanning the gap. The CDR3 spans 13 residues. For the CDR3, the DNA is TGTGCCAGTAGTGTGACAGTGGCCGGGGAGCTGTTTTTT. This encodes CASSVTVAGELFF.